This is a list of T cell receptor beta chains from one sample in a study of blood T cell repertoires in COVID-19. TCRdb's table, derived via immunoSEQ multiplex PCR, lists solely in-frame clones and lacks some. The top ten hold 6.5% to 9% of the sample, which has some 89,000 clones, about 80% seen once. Material for sequencing was peripheral blood. These receptor sequences come from a man aged 70 or older with acute or convalescent COVID-19. CDR3s include the opening cysteine and the closing phenylalanine or tryptophan. Fields, in order: V gene, CDR3 length, CDR3 protein.

>TRBV19|13
CASSMGQSYEQYF
>TRBV6-5|15
CASSYSQGLGQPQHF
>TRBV5-1|17
CASSRWSQGARTPGYTF
>TRBV9|19
CASSVAPGLAGLRTDTQYF
>TRBV19|15
CASSPRDTHSETQYF
>TRBV6-1|12
CASSEALYGYTF
>TRBV6-6|15
CASRRGRSYNSPLHF
>TRBV12-3/TRBV12-4|12
CASAGLDTEAFF
>TRBV6-5|13
CASRIGVNTEAFF
>TRBV6-5|14
CASSREGGHTEAFF
>TRBV7-3|15
CASSSTGVENTEAFF
>TRBV4-1|15
CASSQTPGLQETQYF
>TRBV2|14
CASTRTGVVVEAFF
>TRBV7-2|16
CASSLLNRVNTGELFF
>TRBV6-2/TRBV6-3|16
CASSYLRAPGANVLTF